The entry below gives a single T cell receptor (beta chain) sequence along with its context. Its antigen is currently unknown. The data originate from a study of T cell responses to AZD1222 COVID-19 vaccine. The CDR3 is made up of 17 amino acids. CDR1 and CDR2 from the germline V gene are LGHNA and YNFKEQ. V trimming: 1 base; J trimming: 1 base; junction bases outside the gene matches: 3. Profiled with immunoSEQ multiplex PCR; TCRdb holds only in-frame clones, not every one. The table lists 95,000 to 150,000 clones, roughly 87% of them singletons, with just over 2.5% in the top ten. General study findings and limits: Only a handful of AZD1222 recipients, five to seven in all, had baseline seropositivity.

Second-dose intervals near 4 or 12 weeks were combined. The chain carries TRBV4-2 and TRBJ2-5; 13 nucleotides match TRBD2. The sequence was obtained from an adult who received the AZD1222 COVID-19 vaccine. Specimen: peripheral blood, collected 28 days after the second AZD1222 dose. CDR3 nucleotide sequence: TGTGCCAGCAGCCAAGTCGGACTAGCGGGGGTCCAAGAGACCCAGTACTTC. Translation: CASSQVGLAGVQETQYF.